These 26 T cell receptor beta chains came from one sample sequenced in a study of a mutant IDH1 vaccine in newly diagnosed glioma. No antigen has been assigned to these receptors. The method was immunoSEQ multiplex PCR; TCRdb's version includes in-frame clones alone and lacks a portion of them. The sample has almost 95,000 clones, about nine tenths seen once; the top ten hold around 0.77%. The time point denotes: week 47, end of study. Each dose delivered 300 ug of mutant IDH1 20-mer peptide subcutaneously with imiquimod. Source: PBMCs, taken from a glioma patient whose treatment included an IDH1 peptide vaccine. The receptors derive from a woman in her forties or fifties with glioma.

CDR3 loop: CASSSAGTGVLEAFF. In DNA, the CDR3 is TGTGCCAGCAGCTCAGCCGGGACAGGGGTCCTTGAAGCTTTCTTT. J is TRBJ1-1 and V is TRBV5-4, with 10 bases identical to TRBD1. The CDR3 totals 15 residues. The germline V gene has CDR1 SGHNT and CDR2 YYREEE (reference sequence). Trimming at V came to 3 bases and at J to 7 bases, leaving 9 bases not matched to a gene.

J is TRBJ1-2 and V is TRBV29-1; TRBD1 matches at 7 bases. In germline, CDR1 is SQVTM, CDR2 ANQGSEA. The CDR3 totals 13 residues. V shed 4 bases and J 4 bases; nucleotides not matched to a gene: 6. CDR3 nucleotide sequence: TGCAGCGTTGTACCGGGACAGCTCTATGGCTACACCTTC. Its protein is CSVVPGQLYGYTF.

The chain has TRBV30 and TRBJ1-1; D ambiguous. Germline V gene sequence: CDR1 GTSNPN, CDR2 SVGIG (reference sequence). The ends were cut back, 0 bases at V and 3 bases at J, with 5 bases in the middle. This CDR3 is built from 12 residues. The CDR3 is CAWSVTDTEAFF. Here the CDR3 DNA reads TGTGCCTGGAGTGTTACGGACACTGAAGCTTTCTTT.

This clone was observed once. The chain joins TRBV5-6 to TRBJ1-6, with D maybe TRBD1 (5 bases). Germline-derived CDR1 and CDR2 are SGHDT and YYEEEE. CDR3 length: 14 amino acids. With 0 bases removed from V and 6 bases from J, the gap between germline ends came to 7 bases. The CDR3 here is CASSLGRANSPLHF. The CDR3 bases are TGTGCCAGCAGCTTGGGCAGGGCTAATTCACCCCTCCACTTT.

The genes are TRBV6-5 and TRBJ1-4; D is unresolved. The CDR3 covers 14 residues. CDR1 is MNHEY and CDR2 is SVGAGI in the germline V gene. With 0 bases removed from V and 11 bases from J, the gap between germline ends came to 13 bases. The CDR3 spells CASSYSSQVGKLFF. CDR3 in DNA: TGTGCCAGCAGTTACTCGAGTCAGGTCGGGAAACTGTTTTTT.

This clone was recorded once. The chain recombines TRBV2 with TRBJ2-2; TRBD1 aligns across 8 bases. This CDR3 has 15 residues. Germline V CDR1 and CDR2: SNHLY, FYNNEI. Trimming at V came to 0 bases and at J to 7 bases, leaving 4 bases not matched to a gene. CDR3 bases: TGTGCCAGCAGTGAAGCGCAGGGGGCAAGCGGGGAGCTGTTTTTT. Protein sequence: CASSEAQGASGELFF.

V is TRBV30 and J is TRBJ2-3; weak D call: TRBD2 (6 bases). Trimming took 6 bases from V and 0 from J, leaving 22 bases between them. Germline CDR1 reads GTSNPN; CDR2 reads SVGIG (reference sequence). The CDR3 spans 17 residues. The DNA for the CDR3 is TGTGCCTGTTCGTACTTAGCGGAGTCCACTAGCACAGATACGCAGTATTTT. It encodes CACSYLAESTSTDTQYF.

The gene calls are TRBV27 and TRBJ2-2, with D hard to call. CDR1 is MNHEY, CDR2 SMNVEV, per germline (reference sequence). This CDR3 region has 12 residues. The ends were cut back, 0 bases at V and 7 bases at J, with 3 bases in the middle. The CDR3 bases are TGTGCCAGCAGTTTATCCCACGGGGAGCTGTTTTTT. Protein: CASSLSHGELFF.

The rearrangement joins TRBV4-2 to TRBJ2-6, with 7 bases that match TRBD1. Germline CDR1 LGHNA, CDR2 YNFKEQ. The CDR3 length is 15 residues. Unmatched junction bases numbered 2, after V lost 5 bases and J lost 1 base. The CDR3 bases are TGTGCCAGCAGCGCAGGGGGTTCTGGGGCCAACGTCCTGACTTTC. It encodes CASSAGGSGANVLTF.

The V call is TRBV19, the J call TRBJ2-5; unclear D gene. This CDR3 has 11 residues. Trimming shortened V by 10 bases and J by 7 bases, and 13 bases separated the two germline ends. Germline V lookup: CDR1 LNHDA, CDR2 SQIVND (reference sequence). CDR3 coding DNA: TGTGCCACCTCCCGGTTGGGGACCCAGTACTTC. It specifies CATSRLGTQYF.

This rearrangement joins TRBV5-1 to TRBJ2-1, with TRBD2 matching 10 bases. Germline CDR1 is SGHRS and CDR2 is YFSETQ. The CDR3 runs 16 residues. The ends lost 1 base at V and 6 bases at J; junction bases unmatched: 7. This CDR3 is CASSLLLAGDGNEQFF. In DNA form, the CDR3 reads TGCGCCAGCAGCTTGCTGCTAGCGGGAGACGGCAATGAGCAGTTCTTC.

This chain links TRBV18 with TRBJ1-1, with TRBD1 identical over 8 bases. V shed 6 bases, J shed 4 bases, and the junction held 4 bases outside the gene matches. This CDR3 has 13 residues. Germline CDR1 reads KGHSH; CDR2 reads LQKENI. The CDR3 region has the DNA TGTGCCAGCTCTCCAACAGGGGGCACTGAAGCTTTCTTT. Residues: CASSPTGGTEAFF.

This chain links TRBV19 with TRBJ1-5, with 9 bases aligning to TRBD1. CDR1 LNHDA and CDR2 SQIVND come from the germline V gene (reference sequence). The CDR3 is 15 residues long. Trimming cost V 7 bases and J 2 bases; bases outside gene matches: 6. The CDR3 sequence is CASMAGQGGNQPQHF. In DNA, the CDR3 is TGTGCCAGTATGGCGGGACAGGGAGGCAATCAGCCCCAGCATTTT.

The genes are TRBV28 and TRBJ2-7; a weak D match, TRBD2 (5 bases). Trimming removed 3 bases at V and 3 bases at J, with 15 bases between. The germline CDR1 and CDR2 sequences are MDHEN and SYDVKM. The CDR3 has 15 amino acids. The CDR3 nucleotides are TGTGCCAGCAGTTTTTCGGGGAGTTCCCTCTACGAGCAGTACTTC. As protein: CASSFSGSSLYEQYF.

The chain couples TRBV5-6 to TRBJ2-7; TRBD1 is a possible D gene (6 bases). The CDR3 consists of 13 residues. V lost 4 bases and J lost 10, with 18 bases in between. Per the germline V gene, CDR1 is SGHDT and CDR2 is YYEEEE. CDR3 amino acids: CASSIRTALKQYF. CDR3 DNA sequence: TGTGCCAGCAGCATCCGGACAGCCCTGAAACAGTACTTC.

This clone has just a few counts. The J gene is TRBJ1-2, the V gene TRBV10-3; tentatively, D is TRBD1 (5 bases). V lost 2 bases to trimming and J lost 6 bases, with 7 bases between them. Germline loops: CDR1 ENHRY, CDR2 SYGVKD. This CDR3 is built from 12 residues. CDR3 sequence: CAISEGADGYTF. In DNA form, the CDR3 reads TGTGCCATCAGTGAGGGGGCAGATGGCTACACCTTC.

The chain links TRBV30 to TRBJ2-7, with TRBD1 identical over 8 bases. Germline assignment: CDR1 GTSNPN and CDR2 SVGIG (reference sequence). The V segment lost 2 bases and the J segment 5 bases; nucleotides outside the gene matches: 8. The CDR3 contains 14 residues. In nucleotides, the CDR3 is TGTGCCTGGAGTCTTCAGGGGACAGGCAACGAGCAGTACTTC. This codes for CAWSLQGTGNEQYF.

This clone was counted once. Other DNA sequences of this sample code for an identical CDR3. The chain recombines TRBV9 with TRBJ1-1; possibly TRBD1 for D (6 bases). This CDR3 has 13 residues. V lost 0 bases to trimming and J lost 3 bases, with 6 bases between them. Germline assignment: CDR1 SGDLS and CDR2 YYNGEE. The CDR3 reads CASSVAGDTEAFF. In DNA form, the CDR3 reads TGTGCCAGCAGCGTAGCAGGGGACACTGAAGCTTTCTTT.

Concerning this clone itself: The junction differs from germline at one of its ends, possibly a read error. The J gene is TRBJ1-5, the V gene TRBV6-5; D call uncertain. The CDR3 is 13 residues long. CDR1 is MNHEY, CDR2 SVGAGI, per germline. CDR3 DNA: TGTGCCAGCAGTGACTCCTTTAATCAGCCCCAGCATTTT. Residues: CASSDSFNQPQHF.

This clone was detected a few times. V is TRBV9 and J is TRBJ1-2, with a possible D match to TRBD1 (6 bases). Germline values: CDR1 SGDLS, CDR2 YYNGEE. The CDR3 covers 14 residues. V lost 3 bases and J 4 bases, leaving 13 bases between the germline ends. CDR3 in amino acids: CASSEGGRGYGYTF. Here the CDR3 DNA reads TGTGCCAGCAGCGAGGGGGGACGTGGCTATGGCTACACCTTC.

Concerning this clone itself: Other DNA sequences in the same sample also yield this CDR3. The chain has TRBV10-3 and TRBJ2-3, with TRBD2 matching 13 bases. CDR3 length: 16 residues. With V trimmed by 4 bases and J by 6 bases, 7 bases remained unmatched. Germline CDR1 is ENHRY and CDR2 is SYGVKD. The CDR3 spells CAISGTGTSGKDTQYF. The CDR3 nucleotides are TGTGCCATCAGTGGAACCGGGACTAGCGGGAAGGATACGCAGTATTTT.

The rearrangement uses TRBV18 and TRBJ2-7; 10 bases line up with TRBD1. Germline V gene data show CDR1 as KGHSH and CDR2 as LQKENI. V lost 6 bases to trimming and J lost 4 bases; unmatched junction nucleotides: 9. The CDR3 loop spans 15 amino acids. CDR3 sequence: CASSLPGQGSYEQYF. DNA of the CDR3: TGTGCCAGCTCCCTCCCGGGACAGGGGTCATACGAGCAGTACTTC.

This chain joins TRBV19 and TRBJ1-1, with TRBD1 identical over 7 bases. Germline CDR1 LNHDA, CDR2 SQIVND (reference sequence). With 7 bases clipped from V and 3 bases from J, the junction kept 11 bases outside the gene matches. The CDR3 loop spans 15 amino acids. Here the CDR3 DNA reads TGTGCCAGTAAGGATGTGGCAGGGGGGTACACTGAAGCTTTCTTT. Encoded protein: CASKDVAGGYTEAFF. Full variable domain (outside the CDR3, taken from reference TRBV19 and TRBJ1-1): DGGITQSPKYLFRKEGQNVTLSCEQNLNHDAMYWYRQDPGQGLRLIYYSQIVNDFQKGDIAEGYSVSREKKESFPLTVTSAQKNPTAFYLCASKDVAGGYTEAFFGQGTRLTVV.

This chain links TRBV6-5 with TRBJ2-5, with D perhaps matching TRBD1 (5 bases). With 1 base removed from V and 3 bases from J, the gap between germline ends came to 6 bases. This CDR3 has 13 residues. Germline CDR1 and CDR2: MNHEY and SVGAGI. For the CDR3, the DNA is TGTGCCAGCAGTTACTTAGGGGAAGAGACCCAGTACTTC. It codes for CASSYLGEETQYF.

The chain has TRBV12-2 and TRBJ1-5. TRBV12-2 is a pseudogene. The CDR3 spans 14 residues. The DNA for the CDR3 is TGTGCAAGTCGCACGCGAAGGGGGGGCCAGCCCCAGCATTTT. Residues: CASRTRRGGQPQHF.

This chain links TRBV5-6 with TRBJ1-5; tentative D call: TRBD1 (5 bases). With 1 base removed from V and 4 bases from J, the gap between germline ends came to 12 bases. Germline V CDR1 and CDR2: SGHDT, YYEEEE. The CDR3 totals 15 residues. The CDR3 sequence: CASSLWGVWNQPQHF. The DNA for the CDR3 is TGTGCCAGCAGCTTGTGGGGGGTTTGGAATCAGCCCCAGCATTTT.